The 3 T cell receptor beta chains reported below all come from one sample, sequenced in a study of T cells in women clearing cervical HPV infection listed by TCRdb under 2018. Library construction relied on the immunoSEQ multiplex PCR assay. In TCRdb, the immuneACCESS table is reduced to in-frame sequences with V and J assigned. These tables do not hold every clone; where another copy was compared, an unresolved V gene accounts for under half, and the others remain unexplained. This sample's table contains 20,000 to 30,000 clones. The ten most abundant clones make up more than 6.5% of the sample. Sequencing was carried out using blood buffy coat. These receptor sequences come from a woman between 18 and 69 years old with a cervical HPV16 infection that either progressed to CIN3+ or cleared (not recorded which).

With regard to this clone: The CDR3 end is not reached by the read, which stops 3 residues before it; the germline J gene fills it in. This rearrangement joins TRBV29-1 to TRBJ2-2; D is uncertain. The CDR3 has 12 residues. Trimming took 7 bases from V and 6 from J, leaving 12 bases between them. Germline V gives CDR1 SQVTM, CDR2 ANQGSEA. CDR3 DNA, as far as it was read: TGCAGCGCCCGACATTACGCCGGGGAG. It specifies CSARHYAGE. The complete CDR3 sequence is CSARHYAGELFF.

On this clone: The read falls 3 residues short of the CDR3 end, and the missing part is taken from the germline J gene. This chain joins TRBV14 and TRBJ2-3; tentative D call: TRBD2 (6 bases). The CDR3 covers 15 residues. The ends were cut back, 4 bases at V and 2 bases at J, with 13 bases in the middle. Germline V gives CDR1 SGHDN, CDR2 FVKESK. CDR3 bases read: TGTGCCAGCAGCCGTATAGCGGAATACACAGATACG. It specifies CASSRIAEYTDT. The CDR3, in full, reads CASSRIAEYTDTQYF.

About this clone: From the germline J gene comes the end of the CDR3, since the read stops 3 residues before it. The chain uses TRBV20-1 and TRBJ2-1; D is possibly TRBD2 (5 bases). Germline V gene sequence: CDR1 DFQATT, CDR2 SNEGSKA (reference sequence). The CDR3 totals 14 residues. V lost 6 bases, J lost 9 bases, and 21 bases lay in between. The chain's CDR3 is CSAPRRAQSAEQFF. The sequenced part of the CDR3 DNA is TGCAGTGCACCCCGGCGGGCTCAGTCCGCTGAG.